Below, 22 T cell receptor beta chains from the same sample are listed, as sequenced in a study of molecular identifiers for immune sequencing clone quantification. Using its own MiXCR run on the PCR reads, TCRdb lists one record per CDR3 protein. The sample shows more than 70,000 distinct CDR3 sequences, 21% of them seen only once. The sequenced material came from naive CD8+ T cells from blood, with Jurkat cell RNA spiked in. Subset: FACS-sorted CD8+CD4-CCR7+CD45RA+ naive T cells. These receptors all stem from a human donor in good health. Some libraries in this study had Jurkat cell RNA spiked in.

In this sample, this clonotype turned up many times. The chain joins TRBV6-6 to TRBJ1-2, with D hard to call. The CDR3 is 15 amino acids. Trimming took off 0 bases at V and 1 base at J, with 9 bases between the two ends. The germline V gene encodes CDR1 MNHNY and CDR2 SVGAGI (reference sequence). The CDR3 sequence is CASSYSQGSNYGYTF. CDR3 bases: TGTGCCAGCAGTTACTCACAAGGCAGTAACTATGGCTACACCTTC.

The chain employs TRBV7-7 and TRBJ2-5; 11 nucleotides match TRBD1. CDR1 SSHAT and CDR2 FNYEAQ come from the germline V gene (reference sequence). The CDR3 has 16 amino acids. The V gene end was trimmed by 5 bases and the J gene end by 5 bases; junction bases not matched to a gene: 10. CDR3 region: CASSPTDRGREETQYF. The CDR3 coding sequence is TGTGCCAGCAGCCCAACGGACAGGGGGCGCGAGGAGACCCAGTACTTC.

There are many counts of this clonotype. J is TRBJ2-3 and V is TRBV11-2; TRBD2 matches at 9 bases. CDR1 is SGHAT, CDR2 FQNNGV, per germline. The junction had 7 bases not matched to a gene; V was cut back by 5 bases and J by 1 base. The length of the CDR3 is 16 residues. This CDR3 is CASSTPRTSGTDTQYF. The CDR3 region has the DNA TGTGCCAGCAGCACCCCTCGGACTAGCGGCACAGATACGCAGTATTTT.

The V call is TRBV12-5, the J call TRBJ2-5, with D maybe TRBD1 (6 bases). The CDR3 spans 15 residues. Germline-derived CDR1 and CDR2 are LGHNT and FRNRAP. The V and J ends lost 6 bases and 5 bases respectively, with 19 bases between them. The CDR3 coding sequence is TGTGCTAGTGGGACCCAGGGGAATCTTGGCGAGACCCAGTACTTC. This gives the protein CASGTQGNLGETQYF.

This chain links TRBV4-1 with TRBJ2-7, with TRBD1 matching 8 bases. CDR1 is MGHRA and CDR2 is YSYEKL in the germline V gene. The V gene end was trimmed by 4 bases and the J gene end by 9 bases; junction bases not matched to a gene: 8. This CDR3 region has 13 residues. CDR3 coding DNA: TGCGCCAGCAGCCCAGGACAGGGCTATGTGCAGTACTTC. Protein product: CASSPGQGYVQYF.

The sample holds many counts of this clonotype. This rearrangement joins TRBV6-2 or TRBV6-3 to TRBJ2-3; 7 bases align to TRBD2. The V gene end was trimmed by 6 bases and the J gene end by 2 bases; junction bases not matched to a gene: 5. This CDR3 spans 14 amino acids. Germline assignment: CDR1 MNHEY and CDR2 SVGEGT. The CDR3 coding sequence is TGTGCCAGCAGACGGGACTACAACACAGATACGCAGTATTTT. Translation: CASRRDYNTDTQYF.

This clonotype was observed many times. The chain has TRBV9 and TRBJ1-1; D is possibly TRBD1 (6 bases). CDR1 and CDR2 from the germline V gene are SGDLS and YYNGEE. The germline V and J ends were trimmed by 0 bases and 5 bases, with 8 bases remaining between them. The CDR3 totals 13 residues. CDR3 in amino acids: CASSVARGTEAFF. The CDR3 region has the DNA TGTGCCAGCAGCGTAGCTAGGGGGACTGAAGCTTTCTTT.

This clonotype was seen more than once but under ten times. This sequence joins TRBV9 and TRBJ2-1; TRBD2 agrees at 8 bases. V dropped 4 bases and J dropped 8; count of bases not matched to a gene: 8. Germline CDR1 SGDLS, CDR2 YYNGEE. There are 14 residues in the CDR3. DNA for the CDR3: TGTGCCAGCAGCCCCGGGACTAGGGCCTATGAGCAGTTCTTC. It is translated as CASSPGTRAYEQFF.

This clonotype was seen ten or more times. This rearrangement joins TRBV7-9 to TRBJ1-4; D is unclear. Germline V gene sequence: CDR1 SEHNR, CDR2 FQNEAQ (reference sequence). The CDR3 consists of 14 residues. Trimming removed 8 bases from V and 3 bases from J, with 13 bases in between. CDR3 residues: CASVPGGSNEKLFF. The CDR3 region has the DNA TGTGCCAGCGTACCAGGCGGCTCTAATGAAAAACTGTTTTTT.

This clonotype was found many times. The genes are TRBV7-9 and TRBJ2-7; 14 positions match TRBD2. The J segment lost 6 bases and the V segment lost 5 bases, leaving 3 bases of the junction unmatched. Per the germline V gene, CDR1 is SEHNR and CDR2 is FQNEAQ (reference sequence). The CDR3 is made up of 14 amino acids. The chain's CDR3 is CASSHGLAGGEQYF. DNA of the CDR3: TGTGCCAGCAGCCACGGACTAGCGGGGGGCGAGCAGTACTTC.

About this clonotype: A much bigger clone sits one base away, suggesting this may be a read error. The chain has TRBV5-3 and TRBJ1-1; weak D call: TRBD1 (5 bases). TRBV5-3 is noted as an ORF with a role that remains uncertain. V was clipped by 10 bases and J by 7 bases, with 17 bases between them. The CDR3 length is 12 residues. The CDR3 region has the DNA TGTGCCTGCAGCCGGGACCGGATTGAAGCTTTCTTT. Its translation is CACSRDRIEAFF.

This clonotype came up many times. This chain connects TRBV6-5 to TRBJ2-3, with D possibly being TRBD1 or TRBD2 (5 bases each). The V and J ends lost 2 bases and 2 bases respectively, with 11 bases between them. The germline CDR1 and CDR2 sequences are MNHEY and SVGAGI. The CDR3 has 15 residues. The CDR3 reads CASSYRGTFTDTQYF. CDR3 nucleotide sequence: TGTGCCAGCAGTTACCGGGGCACCTTCACAGATACGCAGTATTTT.

Points on this clonotype: A clone one base away is much larger, so this may be a read error. The J gene is TRBJ2-5, the V gene TRBV7-9, with 9 nucleotides matching TRBD2. The V gene's germline CDR1 is SEHNR and CDR2 FQNEAQ (reference sequence). The V gene end was trimmed by 1 base and the J gene end by 4 bases; junction bases not matched to a gene: 10. The CDR3 covers 17 residues. CDR3 coding DNA: TGTGCCAGCAGCTTAGTAGGTAGCGGGAGTCCCGGAGAGACCCAGTACTTC. As protein: CASSLVGSGSPGETQYF.

As concerns this clonotype: Since a much larger clone is just one base distant, this may be a read error. The CDR3 does not close with the conserved phenylalanine or tryptophan, likely indicating a read error. V is TRBV7-9 and J is TRBJ1-1; D might be TRBD1 (6 bases). Trimming shortened V by 5 bases and J by 8 bases, and 15 bases separated the two germline ends. Per germline, CDR1 SEHNR and CDR2 FQNEAQ (reference sequence). The CDR3 is 13 amino acids. The CDR3 sequence is CASSKSTGHEAFS. The CDR3 nucleotides read TGTGCCAGCAGCAAATCGACAGGCCACGAAGCTTTCTCT.

This clonotype was seen more than once but under ten times. The chain is built from TRBV12-3 or TRBV12-4 and TRBJ2-2, with D unclear. V was pared by 8 bases and J by 2 bases, with 3 bases between. This CDR3 region has 11 residues. This CDR3 reads CASLNTGELFF. The CDR3 bases are TGTGCCAGCCTAAACACCGGGGAGCTGTTTTTT.

The V and J genes are TRBV4-3 and TRBJ1-1; D remains unclear. Germline loops: CDR1 LGHNA, CDR2 YSLEER. This CDR3 comprises 15 residues. Trimming took off 1 base at V and 4 bases at J, with 13 bases between the two ends. The CDR3 DNA sequence: TGCGCCAGCAGCCAAGCGTCCGACCAAGCCACTGAAGCTTTCTTT. Translated, it gives CASSQASDQATEAFF.

In the case of this clonotype: A read error may be the cause here, since a much bigger clone is one base away. The chain links TRBV7-7 to TRBJ2-3; D is possibly TRBD1 or TRBD2 (5 bases each). V was cut by 8 bases and J by 2 bases, with 17 bases left in between. In germline, CDR1 is SSHAT, CDR2 FNYEAQ (reference sequence). The length of the CDR3 is 15 residues. The CDR3 loop is CASSTGLSFTDTQYF. DNA for the CDR3: TGTGCCAGCTCAACGGGGCTGAGCTTCACAGATACGCAGTATTTT. Combining the CDR3 with reference TRBV7-7 and TRBJ2-3 gives the whole variable domain GAGVSQSPRYKVTKRGQDVTLRCDPISSHATLYWYQQALGQGPEFLTYFNYEAQPDKSGLPSDRFSAERPEGSISTLTIQRTEQRDSAMYRCASSTGLSFTDTQYFGPGTRLTVL.

On this clonotype itself: Given a much more abundant clone one base away, this may be a read error. The chain joins TRBV6-6 to TRBJ2-5; unclear D gene. Germline V gene sequence: CDR1 MNHNY, CDR2 SVGAGI (reference sequence). CDR3 length: 14 amino acids. CDR3 DNA: TGTGCCAGCAGTTACCGACCTTACCAAGGGACCCAGTACTTC. Translation: CASSYRPYQGTQYF.

This clonotype turned up a few times. The J gene is TRBJ2-4, the V gene TRBV2; no reliable D call. Trimming removed 2 bases from V and 2 bases from J, with 10 bases in between. Germline values: CDR1 SNHLY, CDR2 FYNNEI. CDR3 length: 15 residues. The CDR3 region is CASSEMVDPKNIQYF. The CDR3, as DNA: TGTGCCAGCAGTGAAATGGTAGATCCCAAAAACATTCAGTACTTC.

Concerning this clonotype: This may arise from a read error, as a much more abundant clone is one base away. The chain uses TRBV29-1 and TRBJ1-2; possible D gene TRBD1, 6 bases. The V end was cut by 3 bases, the J end by 6 bases, with 14 bases between. CDR3 length equals 13 residues. Germline-derived CDR1 and CDR2 are SQVTM and ANQGSEA. Here the CDR3 reads CSVEGRGANGYTF. The CDR3 nucleotides are TGCAGCGTTGAGGGTCGGGGGGCGAATGGCTACACCTTC.

The chain recombines TRBV27 with TRBJ2-3; 7 nucleotides match TRBD2. The CDR3 extends over 15 amino acids. The trim removed 4 bases at V and 2 bases at J, leaving 6 bases unmatched. Germline V gives CDR1 MNHEY, CDR2 SMNVEV (reference sequence). The CDR3 bases are TGTGCCAGCAGTTCCCTAGCGGATATCACAGATACGCAGTATTTT. Protein sequence: CASSSLADITDTQYF.

This chain joins TRBV12-3 or TRBV12-4 and TRBJ2-1, with D perhaps TRBD1 (5 bases). Trimming removed 8 bases at V and 6 bases at J, with 5 bases between. CDR3 size: 10 residues. CDR3 in amino acids: CASGANEQFF. The CDR3 coding sequence is TGTGCCAGCGGGGCCAATGAGCAGTTCTTC.